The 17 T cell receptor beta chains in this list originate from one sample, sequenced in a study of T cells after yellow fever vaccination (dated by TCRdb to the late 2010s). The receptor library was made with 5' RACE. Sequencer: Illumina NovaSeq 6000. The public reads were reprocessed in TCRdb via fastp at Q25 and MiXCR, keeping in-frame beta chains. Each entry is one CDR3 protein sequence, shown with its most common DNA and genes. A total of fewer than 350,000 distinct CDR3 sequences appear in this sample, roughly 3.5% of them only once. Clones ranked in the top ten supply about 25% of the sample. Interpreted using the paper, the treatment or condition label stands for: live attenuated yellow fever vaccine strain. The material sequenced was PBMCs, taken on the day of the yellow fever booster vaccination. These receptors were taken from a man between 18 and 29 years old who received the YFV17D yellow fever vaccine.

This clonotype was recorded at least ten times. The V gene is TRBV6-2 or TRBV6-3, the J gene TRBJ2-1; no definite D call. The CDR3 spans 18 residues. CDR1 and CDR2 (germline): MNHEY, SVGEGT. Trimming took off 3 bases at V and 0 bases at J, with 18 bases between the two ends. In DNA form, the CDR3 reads TGTGCCAGCAGTTATTTCGCCCGACCCGAGAGCTCCTACAATGAGCAGTTCTTC. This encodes CASSYFARPESSYNEQFF.

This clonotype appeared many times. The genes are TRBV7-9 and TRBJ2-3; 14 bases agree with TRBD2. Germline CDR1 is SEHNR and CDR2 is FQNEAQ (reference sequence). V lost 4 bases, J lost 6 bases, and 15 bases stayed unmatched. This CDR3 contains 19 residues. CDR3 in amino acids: CASSSSTSGGAVRADTQYF. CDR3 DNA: TGTGCCAGCAGCTCATCGACTAGCGGGGGGGCCGTTCGAGCGGATACGCAGTATTTT.

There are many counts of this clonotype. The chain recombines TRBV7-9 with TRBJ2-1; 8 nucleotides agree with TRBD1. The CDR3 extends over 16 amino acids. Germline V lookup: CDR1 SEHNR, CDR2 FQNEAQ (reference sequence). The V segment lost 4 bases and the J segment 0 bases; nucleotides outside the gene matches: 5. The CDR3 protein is CASSSFGTGSYNEQFF. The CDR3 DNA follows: TGTGCCAGCAGCTCATTCGGGACAGGCTCCTACAATGAGCAGTTCTTC.

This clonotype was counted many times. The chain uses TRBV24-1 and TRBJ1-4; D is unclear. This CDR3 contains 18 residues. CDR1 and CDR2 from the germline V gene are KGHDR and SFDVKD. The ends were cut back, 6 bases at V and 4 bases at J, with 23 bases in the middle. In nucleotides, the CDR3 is TGTGCCACCAGTTCGGAACTAAGTTTAACAGCGATTAATGAAAAACTGTTTTTT. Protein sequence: CATSSELSLTAINEKLFF.

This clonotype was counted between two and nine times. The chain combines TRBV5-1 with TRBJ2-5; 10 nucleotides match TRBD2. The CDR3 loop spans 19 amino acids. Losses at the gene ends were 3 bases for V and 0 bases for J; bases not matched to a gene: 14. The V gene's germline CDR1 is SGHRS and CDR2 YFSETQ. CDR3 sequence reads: CASSSQKVAGGWYQETQYF. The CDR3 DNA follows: TGCGCCAGCAGCTCCCAAAAGGTAGCGGGGGGCTGGTACCAAGAGACCCAGTACTTC.

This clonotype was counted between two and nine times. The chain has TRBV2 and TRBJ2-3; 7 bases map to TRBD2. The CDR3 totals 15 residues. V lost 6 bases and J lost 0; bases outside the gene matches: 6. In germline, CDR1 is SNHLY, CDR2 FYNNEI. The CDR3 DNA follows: TGTGCCAGCAGCACGGGACTACAGAGCACAGATACGCAGTATTTT. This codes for CASSTGLQSTDTQYF.

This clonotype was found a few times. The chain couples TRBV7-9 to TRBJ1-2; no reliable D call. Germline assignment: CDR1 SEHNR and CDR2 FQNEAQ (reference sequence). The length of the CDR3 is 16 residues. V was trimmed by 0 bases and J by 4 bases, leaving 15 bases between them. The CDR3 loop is CASSLAGQSRSYGYTF. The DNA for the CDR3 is TGTGCCAGCAGCTTAGCCGGGCAGTCTAGGAGCTATGGCTACACCTTC.

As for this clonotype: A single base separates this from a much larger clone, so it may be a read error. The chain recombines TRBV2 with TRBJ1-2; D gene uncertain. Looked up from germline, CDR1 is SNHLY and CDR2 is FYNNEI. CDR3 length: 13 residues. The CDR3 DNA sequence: TGTGTCAGCAGTGAAACGAAGTGGTACGGCTACACCTTC. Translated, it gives CVSSETKWYGYTF.

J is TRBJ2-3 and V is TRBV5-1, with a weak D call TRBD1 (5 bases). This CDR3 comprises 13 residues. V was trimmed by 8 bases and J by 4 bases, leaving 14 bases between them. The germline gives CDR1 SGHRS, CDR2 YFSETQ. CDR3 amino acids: CASMRQGPDTQYF. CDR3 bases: TGCGCCAGTATGAGGCAGGGCCCAGATACGCAGTATTTT.

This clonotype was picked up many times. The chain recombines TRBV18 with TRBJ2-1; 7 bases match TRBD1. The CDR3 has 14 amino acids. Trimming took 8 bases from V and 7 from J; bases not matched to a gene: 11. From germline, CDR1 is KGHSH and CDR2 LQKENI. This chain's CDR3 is CASAQLGTDNEQFF. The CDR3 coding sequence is TGTGCCAGCGCCCAACTCGGGACAGATAATGAGCAGTTCTTC.

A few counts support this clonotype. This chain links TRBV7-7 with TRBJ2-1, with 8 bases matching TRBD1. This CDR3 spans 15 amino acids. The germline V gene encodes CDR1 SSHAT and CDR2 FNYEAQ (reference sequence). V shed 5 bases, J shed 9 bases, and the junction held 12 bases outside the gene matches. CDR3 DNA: TGTGCCAGCAGCGCAGGACAGGGTGTCCAGTTTGAGCAGTTCTTC. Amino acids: CASSAGQGVQFEQFF.

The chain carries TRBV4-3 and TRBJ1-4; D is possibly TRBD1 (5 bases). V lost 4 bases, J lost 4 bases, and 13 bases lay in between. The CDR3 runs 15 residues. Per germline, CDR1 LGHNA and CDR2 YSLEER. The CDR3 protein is CASSPWGPGNEKLFF. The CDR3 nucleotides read TGCGCCAGCAGCCCTTGGGGACCCGGTAATGAAAAACTGTTTTTT.

In nucleotides, the CDR3 is TGTGCCAGCTCGCAAGGGACAGGGAGTGAAAAACTGTTTTTT. Amino acids: CASSQGTGSEKLFF. This chain connects TRBV18 to TRBJ1-4, with 9 bases aligning to TRBD1. The CDR3 consists of 14 residues. J was trimmed by 7 bases and V by 6 bases; bases with no gene match: 6. Germline V gene lookup returns CDR1 KGHSH and CDR2 LQKENI.

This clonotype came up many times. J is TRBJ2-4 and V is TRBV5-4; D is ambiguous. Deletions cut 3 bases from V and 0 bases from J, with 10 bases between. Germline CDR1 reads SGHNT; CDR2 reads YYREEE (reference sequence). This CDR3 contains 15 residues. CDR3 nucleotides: TGTGCCAGCAGCTCCTCGTGGTCAGCCAAAAACATTCAGTACTTC. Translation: CASSSSWSAKNIQYF.

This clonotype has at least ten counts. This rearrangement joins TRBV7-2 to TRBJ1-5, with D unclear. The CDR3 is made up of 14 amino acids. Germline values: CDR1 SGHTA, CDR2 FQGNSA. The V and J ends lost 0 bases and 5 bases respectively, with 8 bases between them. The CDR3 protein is CASSLAHRYQPQHF. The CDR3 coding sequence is TGTGCCAGCAGCTTAGCACATCGGTATCAGCCCCAGCATTTT.

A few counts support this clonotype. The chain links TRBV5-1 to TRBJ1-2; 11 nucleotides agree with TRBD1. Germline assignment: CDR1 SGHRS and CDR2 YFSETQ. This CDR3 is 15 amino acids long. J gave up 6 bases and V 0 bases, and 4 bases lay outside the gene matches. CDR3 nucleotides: TGCGCCAGCAGCTTGGTCGGACAGGGGGCCGATGGCTACACCTTC. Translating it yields CASSLVGQGADGYTF. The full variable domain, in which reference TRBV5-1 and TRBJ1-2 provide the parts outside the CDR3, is KAGVTQTPRYLIKTRGQQVTLSCSPISGHRSVSWYQQTPGQGLQFLFEYFSETQRNKGNFPGRFSGRQFSNSRSEMNVSTLELGDSALYLCASSLVGQGADGYTFGSGTRLTVV.

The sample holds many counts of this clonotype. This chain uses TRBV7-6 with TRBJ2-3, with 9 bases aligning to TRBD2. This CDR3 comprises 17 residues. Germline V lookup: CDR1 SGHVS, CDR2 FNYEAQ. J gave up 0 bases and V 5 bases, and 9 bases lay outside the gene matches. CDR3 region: CASSLGGGEASTDTQYF. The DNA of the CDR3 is TGTGCCAGCAGCCTCGGCGGGGGGGAAGCTAGCACAGATACGCAGTATTTT.